The clone carrying this TCR beta chain occurred many times. Its antigen is not identified. This sample is drawn from a study of T cells in Graves' hyperthyroidism and ophthalmopathy. Study observations and caveats: Expanded thyroid clonotypes (above 0.001) were mostly also found in blood.

Ophthalmopathy patients had Clinical Activity Score at least 3, NOSPECS grade at least 4, duration under 3 months. Together with thyroid ultrasound, orbital computed tomography, serum thyroxine and TRAb, clinical symptoms were used for diagnoses. The CDR3 is 15 amino acids. The V and J ends lost 4 bases and 7 bases respectively, with 20 bases between them. CDR1 is SGHTA and CDR2 is FQGNSA in the germline V gene. From RNA transcripts, TCR beta CDR3 regions were amplified. The HTBI primer set drove a first-round RT-PCR of the TCR CDR3. TCRdb independently ran MiXCR on the multiplex PCR reads; one entry per CDR3 protein. The table records 500,000 to 750,000 distinct CDR3 sequences, 12% to 15% of them present only once.

Sequencing was done on a sample of blood. The V and J genes are TRBV7-2 and TRBJ2-7; no clear D. The origin of this receptor is a woman aged 18 to 35 with Graves' ophthalmopathy. CDR3 in DNA: TGTGCCAGCAGCTCCCGGAGCGTTGGCTTACGGGAGCAGTACTTC. It is translated as CASSSRSVGLREQYF.